These T cell receptor beta chains were read from a single sample in a study of blood T cell repertoires in COVID-19. Repertoires were generated with immunoSEQ multiplex PCR, while TCRdb's copy carries only in-frame clones and drops some. The sample includes roughly 190,000 clones, 80% to 95% of them seen just once. The sequenced sample consisted of peripheral blood. These receptors were taken from a man aged 45 to 65 with acute or convalescent COVID-19. The CDR3 runs from the conserved cysteine through the conserved F or W. D genes are given only for firm matches. A clone size is listed for some rows: how often the clone was seen (once, few, many), or a class if it is expanded.

J gene | clone size | D gene | V gene | CDR3 protein | CDR3 DNA
TRBJ2-5 | NA | TRBD2 | TRBV10-3 | CAIGALAGGPGQETQYF | TGTGCCATCGGGGCACTAGCGGGGGGGCCGGGGCAAGAGACCCAGTACTTC
TRBJ2-2 | NA | NA | TRBV7-3 | CASSLTRTSNTGELFF | TGTGCCAGCAGCTTAACAAGGACTTCAAACACCGGGGAGCTGTTTTTT
TRBJ2-5 | NA | TRBD2 | TRBV4-2 | CASSLTSGRQQTQYF | TGTGCCAGCAGTCTGACTAGCGGGAGACAACAGACCCAGTACTTC
TRBJ2-5 | NA | NA | TRBV5-1 | CASSPDGGAVETQYF | TGCGCCAGCAGCCCAGATGGGGGGGCGGTGGAGACCCAGTACTTC
TRBJ1-1 | NA | NA | TRBV28 | CASTRWRDTEAFF | TGTGCCAGCACCAGGTGGAGGGACACTGAAGCTTTCTTT
TRBJ2-2 | NA | TRBD2 | TRBV7-2 | CASSPLRLGGLTGELFF | TGTGCCAGCAGCCCCCTTAGGTTGGGGGGGTTAACCGGGGAGCTGTTTTTT
TRBJ2-2 | NA | NA | TRBV7-3 | CASSLTHRGANGELFF | TGTGCCAGCAGCTTAACCCATCGGGGGGCGAACGGGGAGCTGTTTTTT
TRBJ2-2 | NA | NA | TRBV27 | CASRLGPGELFF | TGTGCCAGCAGGCTAGGTCCCGGGGAGCTGTTTTTT
TRBJ2-3 | NA | NA | TRBV4-2 | CASSQASGTGRTDTQYF | TGTGCCAGCAGCCAAGCGAGCGGGACAGGCCGCACAGATACGCAGTATTTT
TRBJ1-1 | NA | NA | TRBV4-1 | CASSQVEKTNTEAFF | TGCGCCAGCAGCCAAGTTGAGAAAACGAACACTGAAGCTTTCTTT
TRBJ1-2 | NA | NA | TRBV10-2 | CASKRGLDDYGYTF | TGCGCCAGCAAGCGGGGGTTGGATGACTATGGCTACACCTTC
TRBJ2-1 | NA | NA | TRBV3-1/TRBV3-2 | CASSPTVSSYNEQFF | TGTGCCAGCAGCCCGACAGTGAGCTCCTACAATGAGCAGTTCTTC
TRBJ1-3 | NA | NA | TRBV19 | CASSPGRSSGNTIYF | TGTGCCAGTAGTCCGGGGAGGAGCTCTGGAAACACCATATATTTT
TRBJ2-3 | NA | NA | TRBV10-1 | CASSESSDNTDTQYF | TGCGCCAGCAGTGAGTCGTCGGACAACACAGATACGCAGTATTTT
TRBJ1-4 | NA | NA | TRBV5-1 | CASQTTGGKLFF | TGCGCCAGCCAAACGACAGGCGGAAAACTGTTTTTT
TRBJ2-7 | NA | TRBD1 | TRBV7-9 | CASSGTWTGGNYEQYF | TGTGCCAGCAGCGGAACCTGGACAGGGGGGAACTACGAGCAGTACTTC
TRBJ2-5 | NA | TRBD1 | TRBV7-9 | CASSLVQGVETQYF | TGTGCCAGCAGCTTAGTCCAGGGGGTTGAGACCCAGTACTTC
TRBJ1-2 | NA | NA | TRBV28 | CASSLSQGPYGYTF | TGTGCCAGCAGTTTATCCCAGGGGCCGTATGGCTACACCTTC
TRBJ1-1 | NA | TRBD1 | TRBV7-8 | CASSQPGQGIRSTEAFF | TGTGCCAGCAGCCAACCGGGACAGGGGATCCGGTCAACTGAAGCTTTCTTT
TRBJ1-6 | NA | NA | TRBV9 | CASSVAGSYNSPLHF | TGTGCCAGCAGCGTAGCGGGATCCTATAATTCACCCCTCCACTTT
TRBJ2-1 | NA | TRBD2 | TRBV11-3 | CASSSRGGSYNEQFF | TGTGCCAGCAGCTCGCGGGGGGGCTCCTACAATGAGCAGTTCTTC
TRBJ2-7 | NA | TRBD2 | TRBV28 | CASRAPLGTTLAGEGNEQYF | TGTGCCAGCAGGGCGCCCCTGGGGACAACGTTAGCGGGAGAAGGAAACGAGCAGTACTTC
TRBJ1-2 | once | TRBD1 | TRBV2 | CASSRSGTGGNGYTF | TGTGCCAGCAGCCGTTCCGGGACAGGGGGCAATGGCTACACCTTC
TRBJ2-1 | NA | TRBD2 | TRBV6-5 | CASSLAGATSNEQFF | TGTGCCAGCAGTTTAGCGGGGGCGACCTCCAATGAGCAGTTCTTC
TRBJ1-1 | NA | TRBD1 | TRBV18 | CASSPIQGETEAFF | TGTGCCAGCTCACCGATACAGGGGGAAACTGAAGCTTTCTTT
TRBJ1-1 | NA | NA | TRBV2 | CASKADTNTEAFF | TGTGCCAGCAAAGCCGACACCAACACTGAAGCTTTCTTT
TRBJ2-3 | NA | TRBD1 | TRBV28 | CASRRQGRTDTQYF | TGTGCCAGCAGGCGACAGGGCCGCACAGATACGCAGTATTTT
TRBJ1-6 | NA | NA | TRBV7-9 | CASSLDLSNSPLHF | TGTGCCAGCAGCTTAGATTTGTCAAATTCACCCCTCCACTTT
TRBJ2-1 | NA | TRBD1 | TRBV5-1 | CASSLGTGWDEQFF | TGCGCCAGCAGCTTGGGGACAGGGTGGGATGAGCAGTTCTTC
TRBJ2-3 | NA | TRBD1 | TRBV5-1 | CASRNGQGVTDTQYF | TGCGCCAGCCGCAATGGACAGGGGGTCACAGATACGCAGTATTTT
TRBJ2-7 | NA | NA | TRBV6-2/TRBV6-3 | CASSYNGYEQYF | TGTGCCAGCAGTTACAACGGCTACGAGCAGTACTTC
TRBJ1-2 | NA | NA | TRBV27 | CASSSHEIPHGYTF | TGTGCCAGCAGTTCCCACGAGATACCGCATGGCTACACCTTC
TRBJ2-1 | NA | TRBD2 | TRBV18 | CASSLRLAGETNEQFF | TGTGCCAGCTCACTGCGACTAGCGGGAGAGACAAATGAGCAGTTCTTC
TRBJ1-6 | once | NA | TRBV28 | CASRPGSSYNSPLHF | TGTGCCAGCAGACCGGGAAGCTCCTATAATTCACCCCTCCACTTT
TRBJ2-7 | NA | NA | TRBV28 | CASSFTRSVSYYEQYF | TGTGCCAGCAGTTTTACGCGGTCTGTGAGTTATTACGAGCAGTACTTC
TRBJ1-1 | NA | TRBD1 | TRBV9 | CASSVGEGGLVTEAFF | TGTGCCAGCAGCGTAGGTGAAGGGGGCTTGGTCACTGAAGCTTTCTTT
TRBJ2-5 | NA | NA | TRBV3-1/TRBV3-2 | CASSLLAAPHQETQYF | TGTGCCAGCAGCCTTTTGGCGGCGCCACACCAAGAGACCCAGTACTTC
TRBJ1-1 | NA | NA | TRBV10-3 | CAISERENTEAFF | TGTGCCATCAGTGAGCGGGAAAACACTGAAGCTTTCTTT
TRBJ1-4 | NA | TRBD1 | TRBV15 | CATSRGTGGDEKLFF | TGTGCCACCAGCAGAGGTACAGGGGGCGACGAAAAACTGTTTTTT
TRBJ1-6 | NA | NA | TRBV7-2 | CASRSAGGALHF | TGTGCCAGCAGATCCGCGGGGGGGGCCCTCCACTTT
TRBJ2-3 | NA | NA | TRBV11-2 | CASSYNEDTQYF | TGTGCCAGCAGCTATAACGAGGATACGCAGTATTTT
TRBJ1-1 | NA | TRBD1 | TRBV6-6 | CASRRPGQGAGTEAFF | TGTGCCAGCAGGCGTCCGGGACAGGGGGCGGGTACTGAAGCTTTCTTT
TRBJ2-1 | NA | NA | TRBV9 | CASSPRGGVNEQFF | TGTGCCAGCAGCCCTCGGGGCGGGGTCAATGAGCAGTTCTTC
TRBJ1-2 | NA | NA | TRBV9 | CASSARGEGGYTF | TGTGCCAGCAGCGCCAGGGGTGAAGGTGGCTACACCTTC
TRBJ2-2 | NA | TRBD1 | TRBV5-1 | CASRWALGQVNTGELFF | TGCGCCAGCCGATGGGCCCTGGGACAGGTGAACACCGGGGAGCTGTTTTTT
TRBJ2-4 | NA | NA | TRBV6-5 | CASSYSPGPNIQYF | TGTGCCAGCAGTTACTCTCCAGGGCCAAACATTCAGTACTTC
TRBJ2-3 | NA | NA | TRBV3-1/TRBV3-2 | CASSHADTQYF | TGTGCCAGCAGCCACGCAGATACGCAGTATTTT
TRBJ2-3 | NA | TRBD1 | TRBV7-2 | CASSFQGADTQYF | TGTGCCAGCAGCTTCCAGGGGGCGGATACGCAGTATTTT
TRBJ1-5 | once | NA | TRBV9 | CASSKDSNGNQPQHF | TGTGCCAGCAGCAAGGACAGTAACGGCAATCAGCCCCAGCATTTT
TRBJ2-5 | NA | NA | TRBV6-5 | CASSLRQVGGETQYF | TGTGCCAGCAGTTTACGACAGGTCGGGGGGGAGACCCAGTACTTC
TRBJ1-3 | NA | NA | TRBV6-5 | CASTPGQNGGNTIYF | TGTGCCAGCACCCCTGGACAAAACGGGGGAAACACCATATATTTT
TRBJ1-6 | NA | NA | TRBV6-6 | CASSSSDRAPLHF | TGTGCCAGCAGTTCGTCAGATCGGGCACCCCTCCACTTT
TRBJ1-4 | NA | NA | TRBV18 | CASSPGQRSEKLFF | TGTGCCAGCTCACCAGGGCAGCGGAGTGAAAAACTGTTTTTT
TRBJ2-1 | NA | TRBD1 | TRBV7-9 | CASSPQLTGGEQFF | TGTGCCAGCAGCCCACAATTGACAGGGGGCGAGCAGTTCTTC